This entry features one T cell receptor beta chain sequence. Its matching antigen is unknown. Other nucleotide sequences from this sample produce the same CDR3. The data derive from a study of a mutant IDH1 vaccine in newly diagnosed glioma. Overall study: Earlier therapy was either radiotherapy, temozolomide, or both, and most got both. Overall study results and limits: Apparently unrelated to pseudoprogression were changes in the top peripheral T cell clonotypes. Patients mounted vaccine-induced immune responses in approximately 93% of cases.

V gave up 2 bases and J gave up 2 bases, with 6 bases separating them. This CDR3 comprises 13 residues. The V gene's germline CDR1 is KGHSH and CDR2 LQKENI. Some clones are missing from TCRdb's copy, which holds only in-frame ones; the method was immunoSEQ multiplex PCR. In the table there are roughly 52,000 clones, less than 80% of which are singletons. Regarding time point: week 35, safety follow-up. Doses comprised 300 ug of mutant IDH1 20-mer peptide each, plus topical imiquimod. The patients received vaccinations eight times, in weeks 1, 3, 5, 7, 11, 15, 19 and 23. This receptor was obtained from a man in his forties with glioma. The input for sequencing was PBMCs, taken from a glioma patient whose treatment included an IDH1 peptide vaccine. This chain links TRBV18 with TRBJ2-5, with D unclear. The CDR3 nucleotides read TGTGCCAGCTCACCAGGGGTTCAAGAGACCCAGTACTTC. This gives the protein CASSPGVQETQYF. Full variable domain (remainder filled in from reference TRBV18 and TRBJ2-5): NAGVMQNPRHLVRRRGQEARLRCSPMKGHSHVYWYRQLPEEGLKFMVYLQKENIIDESGMPKERFSAEFPKEGPSILRIQQVVRGDSAAYFCASSPGVQETQYFGPGTRLLVL.